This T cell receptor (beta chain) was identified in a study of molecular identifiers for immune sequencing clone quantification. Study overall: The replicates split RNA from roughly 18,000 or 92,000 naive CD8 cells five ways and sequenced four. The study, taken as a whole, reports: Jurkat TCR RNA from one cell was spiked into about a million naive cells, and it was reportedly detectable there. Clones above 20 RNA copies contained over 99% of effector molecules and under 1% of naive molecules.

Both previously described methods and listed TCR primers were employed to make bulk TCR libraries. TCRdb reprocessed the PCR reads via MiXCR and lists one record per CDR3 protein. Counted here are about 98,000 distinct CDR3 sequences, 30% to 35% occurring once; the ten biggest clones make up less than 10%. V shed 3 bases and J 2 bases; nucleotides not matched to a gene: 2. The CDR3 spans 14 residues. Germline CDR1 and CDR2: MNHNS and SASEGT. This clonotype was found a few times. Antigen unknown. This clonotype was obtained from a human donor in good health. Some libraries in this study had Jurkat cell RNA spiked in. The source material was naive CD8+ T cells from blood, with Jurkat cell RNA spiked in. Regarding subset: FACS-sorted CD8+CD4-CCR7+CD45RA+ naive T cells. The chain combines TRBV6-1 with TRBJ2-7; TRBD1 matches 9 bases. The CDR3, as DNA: TGTGCCAGCAGTGAGGACAGGGGTCCCTACGAGCAGTACTTC. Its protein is CASSEDRGPYEQYF.